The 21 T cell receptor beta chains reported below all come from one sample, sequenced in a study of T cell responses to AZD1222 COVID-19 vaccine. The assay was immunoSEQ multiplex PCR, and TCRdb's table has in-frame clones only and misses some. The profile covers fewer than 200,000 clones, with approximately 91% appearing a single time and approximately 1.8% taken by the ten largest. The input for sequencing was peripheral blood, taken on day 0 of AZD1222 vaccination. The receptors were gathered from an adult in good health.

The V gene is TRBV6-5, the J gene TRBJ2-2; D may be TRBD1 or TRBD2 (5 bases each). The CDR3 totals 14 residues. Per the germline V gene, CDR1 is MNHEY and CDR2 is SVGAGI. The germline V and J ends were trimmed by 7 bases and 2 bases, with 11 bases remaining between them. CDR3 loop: CASTPGPNTGELFF. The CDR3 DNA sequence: TGTGCCAGCACTCCGGGACCCAACACCGGGGAGCTGTTTTTT.

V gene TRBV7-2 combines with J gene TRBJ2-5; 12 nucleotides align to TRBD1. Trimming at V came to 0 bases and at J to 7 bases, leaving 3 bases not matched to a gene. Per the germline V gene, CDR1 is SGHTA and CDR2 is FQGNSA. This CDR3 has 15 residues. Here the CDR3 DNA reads TGTGCCAGCAGCTTAGCCGAGGGACAGGGGGCGACCCAGTACTTC. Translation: CASSLAEGQGATQYF.

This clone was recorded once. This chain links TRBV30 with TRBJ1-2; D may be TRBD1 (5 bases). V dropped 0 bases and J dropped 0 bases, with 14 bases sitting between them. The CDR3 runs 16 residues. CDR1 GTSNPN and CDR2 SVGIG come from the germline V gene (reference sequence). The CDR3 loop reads CAWSVNSLGANYGYTF. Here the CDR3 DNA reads TGTGCCTGGAGTGTAAACTCCCTGGGGGCTAACTATGGCTACACCTTC.

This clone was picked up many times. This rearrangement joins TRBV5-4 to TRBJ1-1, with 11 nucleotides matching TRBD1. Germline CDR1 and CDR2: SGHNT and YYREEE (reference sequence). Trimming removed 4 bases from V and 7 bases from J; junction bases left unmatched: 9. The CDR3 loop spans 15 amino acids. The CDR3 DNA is TGTGCCAGCAGCCTCGAGGACAGGGGGCCGGGTGAAGCTTTCTTT. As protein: CASSLEDRGPGEAFF. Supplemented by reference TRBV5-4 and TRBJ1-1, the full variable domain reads ETGVTQSPTHLIKTRGQQVTLRCSSQSGHNTVSWYQQALGQGPQFIFQYYREEENGRGNFPPRFSGLQFPNYSSELNVNALELDDSALYLCASSLEDRGPGEAFFGQGTRLTVV.

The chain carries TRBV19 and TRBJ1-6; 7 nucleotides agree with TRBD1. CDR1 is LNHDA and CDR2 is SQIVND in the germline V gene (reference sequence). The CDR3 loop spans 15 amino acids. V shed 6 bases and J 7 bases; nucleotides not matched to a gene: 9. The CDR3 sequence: CASRKPGTENSPLHF. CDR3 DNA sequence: TGTGCCAGTAGAAAACCCGGGACAGAGAATTCACCCCTCCACTTT.

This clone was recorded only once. CDR3 in DNA: TGTGCCAGCAGTTACGGCGGTGAAAATGAGCAGTTCTTC. Encoded protein: CASSYGGENEQFF. The V gene is TRBV6-5, the J gene TRBJ2-1; no reliable D call. V was trimmed by 2 bases and J by 7 bases, leaving 9 bases between them. The CDR3 runs to 13 residues. The germline CDR1 and CDR2 sequences are MNHEY and SVGAGI.

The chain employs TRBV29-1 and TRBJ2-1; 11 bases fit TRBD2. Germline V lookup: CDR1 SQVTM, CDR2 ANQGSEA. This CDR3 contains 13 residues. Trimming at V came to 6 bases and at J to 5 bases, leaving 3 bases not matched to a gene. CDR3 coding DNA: TGCAGCGTGGGACTAGCGGCTAACAATGAGCAGTTCTTC. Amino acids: CSVGLAANNEQFF.

CDR3 in amino acids: CASSLTTGVNQPQHF. In nucleotides, the CDR3 is TGTGCCAGCAGCTTAACAACAGGGGTGAATCAGCCCCAGCATTTT. The chain links TRBV5-5 to TRBJ1-5; 7 nucleotides line up with TRBD1. Losses at the gene ends were 2 bases for V and 4 bases for J; bases not matched to a gene: 6. The CDR3 spans 15 residues. Germline V gene data show CDR1 as SGHKS and CDR2 as YYEKEE (reference sequence).

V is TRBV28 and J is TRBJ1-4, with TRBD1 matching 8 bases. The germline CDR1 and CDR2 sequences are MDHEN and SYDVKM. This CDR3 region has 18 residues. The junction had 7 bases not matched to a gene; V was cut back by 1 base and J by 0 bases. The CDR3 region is CASSLLSYRGATNEKLFF. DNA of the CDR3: TGTGCCAGCAGTTTATTAAGCTACAGGGGGGCAACTAATGAAAAACTGTTTTTT.

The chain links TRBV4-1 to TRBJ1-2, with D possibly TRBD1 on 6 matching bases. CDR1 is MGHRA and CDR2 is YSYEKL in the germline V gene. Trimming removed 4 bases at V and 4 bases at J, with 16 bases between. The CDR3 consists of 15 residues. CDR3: CASSLVEDSIYGYTF. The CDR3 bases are TGCGCCAGCAGCCTCGTTGAGGACAGCATCTATGGCTACACCTTC.

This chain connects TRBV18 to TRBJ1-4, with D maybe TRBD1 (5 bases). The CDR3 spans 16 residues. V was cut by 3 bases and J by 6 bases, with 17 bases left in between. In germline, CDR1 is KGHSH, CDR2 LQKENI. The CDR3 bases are TGTGCCAGCTCACCGAATGGCCCTTTGGGGGATGAAAAACTGTTTTTT. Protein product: CASSPNGPLGDEKLFF.

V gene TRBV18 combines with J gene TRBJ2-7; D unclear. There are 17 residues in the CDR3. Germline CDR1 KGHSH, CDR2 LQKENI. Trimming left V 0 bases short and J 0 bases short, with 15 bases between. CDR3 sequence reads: CASSPPPEQKYSYEQYF. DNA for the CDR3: TGTGCCAGCTCACCACCACCGGAACAGAAATACTCCTACGAGCAGTACTTC.

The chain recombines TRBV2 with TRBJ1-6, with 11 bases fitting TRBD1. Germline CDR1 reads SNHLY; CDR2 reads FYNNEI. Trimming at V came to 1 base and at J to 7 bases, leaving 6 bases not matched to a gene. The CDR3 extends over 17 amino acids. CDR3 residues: CASSEVGQGARNSPLHF. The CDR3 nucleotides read TGTGCCAGCAGTGAAGTCGGACAGGGGGCACGAAATTCACCCCTCCACTTT.

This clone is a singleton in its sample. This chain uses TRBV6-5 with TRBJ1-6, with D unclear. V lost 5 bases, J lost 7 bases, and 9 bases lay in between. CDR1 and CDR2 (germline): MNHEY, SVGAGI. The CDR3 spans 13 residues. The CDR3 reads CASSPGRNSPLHF. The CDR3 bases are TGTGCCAGCAGTCCCGGACGGAATTCACCCCTCCACTTT.

The CDR3 region is CASSSRKGQGYEQYF. The CDR3 coding sequence is TGTGCCAGCAGCTCCCGGAAAGGGCAGGGCTACGAGCAGTACTTC. The chain links TRBV7-2 to TRBJ2-7, with D perhaps matching TRBD1 (5 bases). This CDR3 comprises 15 residues. Between the trimmed V and J ends, which lost 4 bases and 3 bases, there was a span of 16 bases. From germline, CDR1 is SGHTA and CDR2 FQGNSA. Drawing the rest from reference TRBV7-2 and TRBJ2-7, the complete variable domain is GAGVSQSPSNKVTEKGKDVELRCDPISGHTALYWYRQSLGQGLEFLIYFQGNSAPDKSGLPSDRFSAERTGGSVSTLTIQRTQQEDSAVYLCASSSRKGQGYEQYFGPGTRLTVT.

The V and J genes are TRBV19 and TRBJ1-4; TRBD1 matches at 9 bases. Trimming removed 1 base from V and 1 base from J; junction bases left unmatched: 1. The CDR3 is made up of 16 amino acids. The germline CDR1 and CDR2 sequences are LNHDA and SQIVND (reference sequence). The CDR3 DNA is TGTGCCAGTAGTATAGGACAGGGGGGAACTAATGAAAAACTGTTTTTT. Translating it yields CASSIGQGGTNEKLFF.

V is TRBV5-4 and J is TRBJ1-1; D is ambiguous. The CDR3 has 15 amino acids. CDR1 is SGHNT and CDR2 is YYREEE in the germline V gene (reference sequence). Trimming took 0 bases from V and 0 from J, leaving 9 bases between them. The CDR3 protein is CASSLVGSMNTEAFF. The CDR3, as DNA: TGTGCCAGCAGCTTGGTTGGTAGTATGAACACTGAAGCTTTCTTT.

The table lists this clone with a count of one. CDR3 nucleotides: TGTGCCAGCAGTCCACGACTAGGGCCGGGGGAGCTGTTTTTT. Its translation: CASSPRLGPGELFF. This rearrangement joins TRBV27 to TRBJ2-2; weak D call: TRBD2 (6 bases). The CDR3 totals 14 residues. Germline V lookup: CDR1 MNHEY, CDR2 SMNVEV (reference sequence). V was cut by 5 bases and J by 8 bases, with 15 bases left in between.

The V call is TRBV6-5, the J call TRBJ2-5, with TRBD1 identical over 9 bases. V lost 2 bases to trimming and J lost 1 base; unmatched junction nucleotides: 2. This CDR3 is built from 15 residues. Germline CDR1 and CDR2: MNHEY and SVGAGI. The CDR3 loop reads CASSYGTGFQETQYF. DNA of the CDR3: TGTGCCAGCAGTTACGGGACAGGGTTCCAAGAGACCCAGTACTTC.

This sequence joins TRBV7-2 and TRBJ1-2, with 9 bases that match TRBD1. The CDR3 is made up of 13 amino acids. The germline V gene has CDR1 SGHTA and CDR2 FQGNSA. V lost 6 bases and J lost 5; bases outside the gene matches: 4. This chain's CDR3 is CASSRDREYGYTF. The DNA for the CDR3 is TGTGCCAGCAGTCGGGACAGGGAGTATGGCTACACCTTC.

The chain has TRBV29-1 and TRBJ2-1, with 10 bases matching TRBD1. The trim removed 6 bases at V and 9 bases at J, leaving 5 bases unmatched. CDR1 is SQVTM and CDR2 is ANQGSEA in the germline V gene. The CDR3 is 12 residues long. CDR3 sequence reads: CSVGTGVTEQFF. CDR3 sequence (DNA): TGCAGCGTGGGGACAGGGGTTACTGAGCAGTTCTTC.